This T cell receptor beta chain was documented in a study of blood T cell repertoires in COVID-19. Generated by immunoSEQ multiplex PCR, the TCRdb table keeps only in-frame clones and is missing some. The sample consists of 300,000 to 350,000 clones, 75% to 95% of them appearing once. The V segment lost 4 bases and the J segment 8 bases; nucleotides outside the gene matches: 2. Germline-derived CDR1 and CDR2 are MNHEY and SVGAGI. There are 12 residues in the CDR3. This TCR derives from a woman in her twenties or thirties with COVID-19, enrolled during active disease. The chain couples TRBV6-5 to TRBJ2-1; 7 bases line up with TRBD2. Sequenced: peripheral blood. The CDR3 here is CASSLAGDEQFF. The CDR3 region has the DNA TGTGCCAGCAGTTTAGCGGGCGATGAGCAGTTCTTC.